This T cell receptor (beta chain) was identified in a study of patients and donors after allogeneic stem cell transplantation. Looked up from germline, CDR1 is SEHNR and CDR2 is FQNEAQ (reference sequence). The CDR3 has 16 amino acids. Trimming left V 10 bases short and J 0 bases short, with 16 bases between. TCRdb analysed the RT-PCR reads with MiXCR anew, one entry per CDR3 protein. The sample includes hundreds of thousands of distinct CDR3 sequences, roughly 17% of them seen just once. The source material was blood, either unsorted or a sorted T cell fraction (not recorded which). The chain uses TRBV7-9 and TRBJ1-6; maybe TRBD1 (6 bases). The TCR comes from a human donor who was either an allogeneic HSCT recipient or a stem cell or donor lymphocyte infusion donor (not recorded which). It is not recorded whose cells these are; they may come from a transplant donor. The CDR3 DNA follows: TGTGCCACCCAGGGGCGGTTCTCCTCCTATAATTCACCCCTCCACTTT. Translation gives CATQGRFSSYNSPLHF.